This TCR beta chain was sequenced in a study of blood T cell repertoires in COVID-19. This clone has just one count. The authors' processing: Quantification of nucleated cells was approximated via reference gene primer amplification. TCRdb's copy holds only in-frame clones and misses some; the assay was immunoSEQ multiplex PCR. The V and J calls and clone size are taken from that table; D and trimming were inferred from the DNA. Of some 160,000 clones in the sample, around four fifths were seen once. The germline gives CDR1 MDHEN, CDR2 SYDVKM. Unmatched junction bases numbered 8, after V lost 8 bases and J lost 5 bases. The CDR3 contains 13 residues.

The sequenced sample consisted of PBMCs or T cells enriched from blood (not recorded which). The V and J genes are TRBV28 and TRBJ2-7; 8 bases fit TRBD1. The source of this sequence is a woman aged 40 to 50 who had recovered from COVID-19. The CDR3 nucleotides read TGTGCCAGCGATAGGACAGGGTCCCACGAGCAGTACTTC. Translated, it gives CASDRTGSHEQYF.